This TCR beta chain was captured by sequencing in a study of PD-1 blockade in classical Hodgkin lymphoma. Study findings and constraints: Why repertoires differed is undefined; disease activity or prior therapy possibly contributed. TCR diversity at baseline was reported to be reduced in newly diagnosed patients relative to healthy donors.

The data were produced by immunoSEQ multiplex PCR, yet TCRdb's version contains in-frame clones alone and is incomplete. This sample yields about 35,000 clones, of which around 89% are seen a single time; 0.22% belongs to the top ten. The CDR3 loop spans 16 amino acids. Germline loops: CDR1 LNHDA, CDR2 SQIVND (reference sequence). V lost 3 bases to trimming and J lost 2 bases, with 16 bases between them. As for this clone: The target antigen is unknown.

Indicated time point: newly diagnosed, previously untreated cHL patient sample. Magnetic negative selection served to purify CD4+ T cells out of PBMCs that had been thawed. The rearrangement joins TRBV19 to TRBJ2-5, with D possibly TRBD1 on 8 matching bases. Sequencing was performed on CD4+ T cells from blood. The source of this sequence is a human donor with classical Hodgkin lymphoma. DNA for the CDR3: TGTGCCAGTAGTATCGGTACAGGGGGGGGGCAAGAGACCCAGTACTTC. Encoded protein: CASSIGTGGGQETQYF.